This T cell receptor (beta chain) derives from a study of shared clonotypes between healthy human individuals. Overall study findings and caveats: The genetic and exposure-history diversity represented was limited by few donors.

Terminally differentiated effector memory CD45RA+ cells were excluded by CCR7 positive selection of CD45RO-negative cells. A note on this clone: Antigen unknown.

The authors loaded about 200 ng DNA, about 30,000 T cell genomes, into sorted-subset replicate PCRs. Using immunoSEQ multiplex PCR, the repertoire was profiled, and TCRdb retains in-frame clones only, with some absent. The sample has about 1.9 million clones; 90% to 95% are singletons. The TCR was taken from a man aged 18 to 29 in good health. Some clones in this sample may be carry-over from other donors' samples. Sequencing was done on a sample of naive CD8+ T cells from PBMCs.

The CDR3 loop is CAYDRGQDTGELFF. The CDR3 coding sequence is TGTGCCTACGACAGGGGGCAGGACACCGGGGAGCTGTTTTTT. The chain uses TRBV30 and TRBJ2-2; 10 nucleotides match TRBD1. V trimming: 7 bases; J trimming: 3 bases; junction bases outside the gene matches: 5. Germline values: CDR1 GTSNPN, CDR2 SVGIG (reference sequence). The CDR3 spans 14 residues. Complete variable domain (other parts from reference TRBV30 and TRBJ2-2): SQTIHQWPATLVQPVGSPLSLECTVEGTSNPNLYWYRQAAGRGLQLLFYSVGIGQISSEVPQNLSASRPQDRQFILSSKKLLLSDSGFYLCAYDRGQDTGELFFGEGSRLTVL.